This T cell receptor (beta chain) came from a study of control samples from healthy donors and cancer patients. The CDR3 is 13 amino acids. Between the trimmed V and J ends, which lost 7 bases and 1 base, there was a span of 10 bases. Germline CDR1 reads SEHNR; CDR2 reads FQNEAQ (reference sequence). TCRdb keeps only in-frame clones here, not all; method: immunoSEQ multiplex PCR. The sample has 120,000 or so clones; less than 95% are singletons. This TCR was recovered from a man younger than 45 in good health. Sequencing was performed on blood. The chain couples TRBV7-9 to TRBJ1-2, with D possibly being TRBD1 (5 bases). CDR3 sequence (DNA): TGTGCCAGCAACCCTCAGGGTAACTATGGCTACACCTTC. This encodes CASNPQGNYGYTF.